Presented here are 11 T cell receptor beta chains from one specimen sequenced in a study of T-cell memory formation after mild COVID-19. TCRdb reprocessed the 5' RACE reads via MiXCR and lists one record per CDR3 protein. The profile shows about 260,000 distinct CDR3 sequences, about a sixth of them singletons. The sample was PBMCs or a T cell subset sorted from them (not recorded which). All receptors come from a young man who had mild COVID-19 (a few samples of this study predate the infection). Cell type and time point are not known.

This clonotype was counted between two and nine times. The chain has TRBV7-6 and TRBJ1-1; a weak D match, TRBD1 (5 bases). Germline V lookup: CDR1 SGHVS, CDR2 FNYEAQ. The CDR3 covers 14 residues. With 4 bases removed from V and 5 bases from J, the gap between germline ends came to 14 bases. In DNA form, the CDR3 reads TGTGCCAGCAGCTGGGGCTCCCCGGAAACTGAAGCTTTCTTT. Its protein is CASSWGSPETEAFF. Drawing the rest from reference TRBV7-6 and TRBJ1-1, the complete variable domain is GAGVSQSPRYKVTKRGQDVALRCDPISGHVSLYWYRQALGQGPEFLTYFNYEAQQDKSGLPNDRFSAERPEGSISTLTIQRTEQRDSAMYRCASSWGSPETEAFFGQGTRLTVV.

The V gene is TRBV11-2, the J gene TRBJ2-3; D is uncertain. The CDR3 loop spans 18 amino acids. The V end lost 1 base, the J end lost 2 bases, and 19 bases lay between the germline ends. Germline V gene lookup returns CDR1 SGHAT and CDR2 FQNNGV. CDR3 region: CASSLASSGAPATDTQYF. The CDR3, as DNA: TGTGCCAGCAGCTTAGCTTCCTCCGGCGCGCCAGCCACAGATACGCAGTATTTT.

There are a few counts of this clonotype. The rearrangement joins TRBV5-1 to TRBJ1-1, with D possibly matching TRBD1 (5 bases). Trimming pared 3 bases from V and 3 bases from J, leaving 18 bases between. CDR1 is SGHRS, CDR2 YFSETQ, per germline. This CDR3 has 16 amino acids. CDR3 DNA: TGCGCCAGCAGCTGGAGGGGCTCCCGCTTGGACACTGAAGCTTTCTTT. It yields the protein CASSWRGSRLDTEAFF.

This clonotype was observed a handful of times. The V and J genes are TRBV7-2 and TRBJ2-1; no firm D call. The CDR3 runs 12 residues. Trimming stripped 8 bases from V and 0 bases from J, with 5 bases between. The germline gives CDR1 SGHTA, CDR2 FQGNSA. This CDR3 is CASRSSYNEQFF. For the CDR3, the DNA is TGTGCCAGCCGGAGCTCCTACAATGAGCAGTTCTTC.

V usage is TRBV7-3 and J usage is TRBJ2-2, with a weak D call TRBD1 (5 bases). Trimming left V 2 bases short and J 2 bases short, with 6 bases between. Germline CDR1 is SGHTA and CDR2 is FQGTGA. The CDR3 sequence is 14 residues long. CDR3 nucleotides: TGTGCCAGCAGCTTAGACAGAAACACCGGGGAGCTGTTTTTT. It specifies CASSLDRNTGELFF. Together with reference TRBV7-3 and TRBJ2-2, the CDR3 gives the full variable domain: GAGVSQTPSNKVTEKGKYVELRCDPISGHTALYWYRQSLGQGPEFLIYFQGTGAADDSGLPNDRFFAVRPEGSVSTLKIQRTERGDSAVYLCASSLDRNTGELFFGEGSRLTVL.

This clonotype has just a few counts. The chain recombines TRBV15 with TRBJ2-1; TRBD1 agrees at 8 bases. The CDR3 has 15 residues. Germline V CDR1 and CDR2: LNHNV, YYDKDF (reference sequence). V dropped 3 bases and J dropped 5; count of bases not matched to a gene: 6. CDR3 DNA: TGTGCCACCAGCAGGAGGGACAGGCCAAACAATGAGCAGTTCTTC. Amino acids: CATSRRDRPNNEQFF. Full variable domain (remainder filled in from reference TRBV15 and TRBJ2-1): DAMVIQNPRYQVTQFGKPVTLSCSQTLNHNVMYWYQQKSSQAPKLLFHYYDKDFNNEADTPDNFQSRRPNTSFCFLDIRSPGLGDTAMYLCATSRRDRPNNEQFFGPGTRLTVL.

This clonotype was seen more than once but under ten times. The genes are TRBV18 and TRBJ2-7, with a possible D match to TRBD1 (6 bases). Germline CDR1 reads KGHSH; CDR2 reads LQKENI. V lost 4 bases to trimming and J lost 6 bases, with 19 bases between them. The CDR3 is 15 amino acids. The CDR3 coding sequence is TGTGCCAGCTCACTAGGACAGACCCTCCTCTCCGAGCAGTACGTC. Amino acids: CASSLGQTLLSEQYV.

This clonotype was seen a few times. Here the CDR3 reads CASSQGRGPTYEQYV. DNA of the CDR3: TGTGCCAGCAGCCAAGGCAGGGGGCCTACCTACGAGCAGTACGTC. V and J are TRBV4-2 and TRBJ2-7; 8 bases map to TRBD1. This CDR3 is 15 amino acids long. Germline CDR1 LGHNA, CDR2 YNFKEQ. The V and J ends lost 1 base and 2 bases, in that order; junction bases with no gene match: 4.

The chain has TRBV6-2 or TRBV6-3 and TRBJ1-3; D might be TRBD1 (5 bases). The germline V gene has CDR1 MNHEY and CDR2 SVGEGT. V gave up 6 bases and J gave up 7 bases, with 19 bases separating them. The CDR3 is 15 amino acids. The CDR3 spells CASSTPPRKGNTIYF. The CDR3 nucleotides read TGTGCCAGCAGCACCCCACCTCGGAAGGGGAACACCATATATTTT.

The table lists this clonotype with a few counts. The chain combines TRBV5-1 with TRBJ2-5, with 8 bases matching TRBD2. CDR3 length: 18 amino acids. Trimming took 4 bases from V and 1 from J; bases not matched to a gene: 15. Germline lookup yields CDR1 SGHRS and CDR2 YFSETQ. CDR3 residues: CASSGSEGRGAVQETQYF. DNA of the CDR3: TGCGCCAGCAGCGGGTCGGAGGGGCGGGGGGCCGTCCAAGAGACCCAGTACTTC.

This clonotype was seen repeatedly, ten times or more. The V call is TRBV12-3 or TRBV12-4, the J call TRBJ1-1; D not resolved. The CDR3 covers 12 residues. The V end was cut by 7 bases, the J end by 3 bases, with 9 bases between. The DNA of the CDR3 is TGTGCCAGCAACCTTGGAGACACTGAAGCTTTCTTT. Translating gives CASNLGDTEAFF.